This TCR beta chain is drawn from a study of blood T cell repertoires in COVID-19. About the study: The samples span acute and convalescent COVID-19 from the United States, Italy and Spain. Nucleic acid was either cDNA or gDNA, and it came from T cells, B-cell-depleted T cells, or PBMCs.

Original processing methods: Estimation of nucleated cell counts relied on the amplification of reference gene primers. The protocol was immunoSEQ multiplex PCR, while the TCRdb copy is restricted to in-frame clones and leaves out a portion. From that table come the V and J calls and clone size; the DNA was used to work out D and trimming. Of fewer than 350,000 clones detected, 75% to 90% appear once; the ten largest clones hold about 2.2%. This sequence was found in a woman in her 30s who had recovered from COVID-19. Sequencing input: peripheral blood.

The CDR3 coding sequence is TGTGCCAGCAGCACAGGGTACTATGGCTACACCTTC. This translates into CASSTGYYGYTF. V is TRBV25-1 and J is TRBJ1-2; D may be TRBD1 (6 bases). Trimming stripped 6 bases from V and 3 bases from J, with 8 bases between. The V gene's germline CDR1 is MGHDK and CDR2 SYGVNS. This CDR3 is built from 12 residues.